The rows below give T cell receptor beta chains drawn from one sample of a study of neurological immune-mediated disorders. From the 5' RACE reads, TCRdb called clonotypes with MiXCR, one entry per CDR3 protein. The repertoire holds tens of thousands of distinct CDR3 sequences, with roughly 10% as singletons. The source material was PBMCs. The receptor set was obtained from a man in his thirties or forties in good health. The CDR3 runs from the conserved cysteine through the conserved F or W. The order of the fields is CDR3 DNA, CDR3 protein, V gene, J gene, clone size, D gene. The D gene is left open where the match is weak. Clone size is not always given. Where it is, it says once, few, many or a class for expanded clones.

TGCGCCAGCAGCATCAGTCACCAAGAGACCCAGTACTTC	CASSISHQETQYF	TRBV5-1	TRBJ2-5	many	-
TGTGCCACCAGTGATGGTTCGATACTCAATCAGCCCCAGCATTTT	CATSDGSILNQPQHF	TRBV24-1	TRBJ1-5	few	-
TGTGCCAGCAGCTTAGCACTAGCGGGAGAGGGGAGTGAGCAGTTCTTC	CASSLALAGEGSEQFF	TRBV7-2	TRBJ2-1	many	TRBD2
TGCGCCAGCAGCTTGGACAGGGTGAACACCGGGGAGCTGTTTTTT	CASSLDRVNTGELFF	TRBV5-1	TRBJ2-2	many	-
TGCAGTGCCCGGACCGCGGGGCTCTCCTACGAGCAGTACTTC	CSARTAGLSYEQYF	TRBV20-1	TRBJ2-7	many	-
TGCAGCGTTGAAGGTGGTTCGAGCTCCTACGAGCAGTACTTC	CSVEGGSSSYEQYF	TRBV29-1	TRBJ2-7	many	-
TGTGCCAGCAGTTTGAGCAGCCCTGGACAGCCCCAGCATTTT	CASSLSSPGQPQHF	TRBV27	TRBJ1-5	few	-
TGTGCCAGCAGTTTAATGGGACTAGAGGTGGTCGGGGAGCTGTTTTTT	CASSLMGLEVVGELFF	TRBV27	TRBJ2-2	many	TRBD2
TGCGCCAGCAGCTTGGCAGGGGGCGACTACAATGAGCAGTTCTTC	CASSLAGGDYNEQFF	TRBV5-1	TRBJ2-1	few	TRBD1
TGTGCCAGCAGCTTAACTGGGGGGAGCGGTCAGGAGACCCAGTACTTC	CASSLTGGSGQETQYF	TRBV7-3	TRBJ2-5	many	-
TGTGCCAGCAGCTTAGCGCGGGGGACTAGCGGGAGGTACCACGAGCAGTACTTC	CASSLARGTSGRYHEQYF	TRBV7-2	TRBJ2-7	few	TRBD2
TGTGCCAGCAGTATACAGGGACCCAACGTCCTGACTTTC	CASSIQGPNVLTF	TRBV12-3/TRBV12-4	TRBJ2-6	many	-
TGCAGCGTTGACGGGCTAGCGGGATCAGATACGCAGTATTTT	CSVDGLAGSDTQYF	TRBV29-1	TRBJ2-3	many	TRBD2
TGTGCCAGCAGTGACCCCGGCGTGGGTGGAACTTTCTTT	CASSDPGVGGTFF	TRBV6-4	TRBJ1-1	-	-
TGTGCCAGCTCACCAAGTCCGGGGTCCACTGAAGCTTTCTTT	CASSPSPGSTEAFF	TRBV18	TRBJ1-1	many	-
TGTGCCATCAGCCTGGGCTCCTACGAGCAGTACTTC	CAISLGSYEQYF	TRBV10-3	TRBJ2-7	many	-
TGTGCCAGCAGCCCGGGACAGGGGGAATCAGATATGCAGTATTTT	CASSPGQGESDMQYF	TRBV12-3/TRBV12-4	TRBJ2-3	once	TRBD1
TGTGCCACCAGCAGAGTCTCTAGGGCGGACTCCTACGAGCAGTACTTC	CATSRVSRADSYEQYF	TRBV15	TRBJ2-7	many	-
TGTGCCAGTAGCCCCCTACTTAGATCCTATAATTCACCCCTCCACTTT	CASSPLLRSYNSPLHF	TRBV7-2	TRBJ1-6	-	-
TGCGCCAGCAGCTTCACAGGGGGCCAGGAGACCCAGTACTTC	CASSFTGGQETQYF	TRBV5-1	TRBJ2-5	many	TRBD1
TGCGCCAGCAGCTTGGAGTTCCGTAGAGCTCCTGAAACCTATAATTCACCCCTCCACTTT	CASSLEFRRAPETYNSPLHF	TRBV5-1	TRBJ1-6	many	-
TGTGCCAGCATGACTAGCGGAGCTCGTTACCAAGAGACCCAGTACTTC	CASMTSGARYQETQYF	TRBV12-3/TRBV12-4	TRBJ2-5	many	TRBD2
TGCAGTGCCGGCCGGGACAGGGGGACGGTAGCCAAAAACATTCAGTACTTC	CSAGRDRGTVAKNIQYF	TRBV20-1	TRBJ2-4	many	TRBD1
TGTGCCAGCAGTCCTAGCGGGAGAGGCACCGGGGAGCTGTTTTTT	CASSPSGRGTGELFF	TRBV28	TRBJ2-2	-	TRBD2
TGTGCCAGCAGTTCAAAACCGGGCGAGGGTCAGCCCCAGCATTTT	CASSSKPGEGQPQHF	TRBV12-3/TRBV12-4	TRBJ1-5	many	-
TGTGCCAGCAGCCCTGGAGGACAGGGGAGCTCCTACAATGAGCAGTTCTTC	CASSPGGQGSSYNEQFF	TRBV7-9	TRBJ2-1	many	TRBD1
TGCAGTGCTGGTACCGGGACCCGAAACATTCAGTACTTC	CSAGTGTRNIQYF	TRBV20-1	TRBJ2-4	many	-
TGTGCCAGCAGCTTAGCCCCGGATCCTAATGAAAAACTGTTTTTT	CASSLAPDPNEKLFF	TRBV7-8	TRBJ1-4	many	-
TGTGCCAGCAGTGGCTTCGGACAGGGGAAGTACGAGCAGTACTTC	CASSGFGQGKYEQYF	TRBV27	TRBJ2-7	many	TRBD1
TGCGCCAGCAGCATCGTGAGGTCGAATGAGCAGTTCTTC	CASSIVRSNEQFF	TRBV5-1	TRBJ2-1	many	-
TGCAGCGTTGAAGTGGGCAGGGATCCCCAGTTCTTC	CSVEVGRDPQFF	TRBV29-1	TRBJ2-1	many	-
TGTGCCAGCAGTCCTCGCCGCCCCGCTGCGACAGGGCTTAATGAAAAACTGTTTTTT	CASSPRRPAATGLNEKLFF	TRBV27	TRBJ1-4	many	TRBD1
TGCGCCAGCAGCCCCCTTGGGGGGCGCCGACCCGCTTCTGGGGCCAACGTCCTGACTTTC	CASSPLGGRRPASGANVLTF	TRBV5-1	TRBJ2-6	many	-
TGTGCCATCAGTGTAGGCGGTAACTATGAAGCTTTCTTT	CAISVGGNYEAFF	TRBV10-3	TRBJ1-1	many	-
TGTGCCAGCAGCCCCCTCCCCGGTAACCAAGAGACCCAGTACTTC	CASSPLPGNQETQYF	TRBV7-9	TRBJ2-5	many	-
TGTGCCAGCAGCCAGACGGGTGGCACAGATACGCAGTATTTT	CASSQTGGTDTQYF	TRBV7-9	TRBJ2-3	many	-
TGCAGTGCTAGAGACCCGGGAGAGGCCTACGAGCAGTACTTC	CSARDPGEAYEQYF	TRBV20-1	TRBJ2-7	-	-
TGCAGCGCCGTTGAGGGGGAAGGGACCGGGGAGCTGTTTTTT	CSAVEGEGTGELFF	TRBV20-1	TRBJ2-2	many	-
TGTGCCATCAGTCAGACTAGCCAAGGCACAGATACGCAGTATTTT	CAISQTSQGTDTQYF	TRBV10-3	TRBJ2-3	many	TRBD2
TGCAGTGCTAGTGTGGCAGGGACGAACACTGAAGCTTTCTTT	CSASVAGTNTEAFF	TRBV20-1	TRBJ1-1	-	-
TGCAGTGCTTCCCAACAGGGATACACCGGGGAGCTGTTTTTT	CSASQQGYTGELFF	TRBV20-1	TRBJ2-2	many	-
TGCGCCAGCAGCTTAAGCTCCTATAATTCACCCCTCCACTTT	CASSLSSYNSPLHF	TRBV5-1	TRBJ1-6	many	-
TGTGCCAGCACCCACAGGGGGTCTGGAAACACCATATATTTT	CASTHRGSGNTIYF	TRBV5-8	TRBJ1-3	many	TRBD1